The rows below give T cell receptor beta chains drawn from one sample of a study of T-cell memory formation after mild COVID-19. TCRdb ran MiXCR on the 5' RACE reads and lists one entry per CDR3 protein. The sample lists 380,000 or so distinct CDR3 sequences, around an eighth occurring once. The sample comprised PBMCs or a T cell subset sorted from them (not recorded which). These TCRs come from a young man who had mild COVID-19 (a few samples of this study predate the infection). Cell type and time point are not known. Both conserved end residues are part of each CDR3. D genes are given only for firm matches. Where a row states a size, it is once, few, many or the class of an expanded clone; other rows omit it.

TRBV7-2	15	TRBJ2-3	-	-	TGTGCCAGCAGCACAACCTCGGGCACCACAGATACGCAGTATTTT	CASSTTSGTTDTQYF
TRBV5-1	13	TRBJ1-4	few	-	TGCGCCAGCAGCTTGGAAGCAGCGGGGCCCGTGTTTTTT	CASSLEAAGPVFF
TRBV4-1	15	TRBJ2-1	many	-	TGCGCCAGCAGCCAAGGTTTTCAGGGGGGCGGTGAGCAGTTCTTC	CASSQGFQGGGEQFF
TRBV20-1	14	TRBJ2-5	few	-	TGCAGTGCTGCCGTGTCGGGGCGGGGAGAGACCCAGTACTTC	CSAAVSGRGETQYF
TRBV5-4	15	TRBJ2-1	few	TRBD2	TGTGCCAGCAGCTCACCGACTAGCGGGGCCTCTGAGCAGTTCTTC	CASSSPTSGASEQFF
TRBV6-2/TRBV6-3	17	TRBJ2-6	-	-	TGTGCCAGCAGCTCGATGCGACCAGGGGCCGGGGCCAACGTCCTGACTTTC	CASSSMRPGAGANVLTF
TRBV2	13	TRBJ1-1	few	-	TGTGCCAGCACCTTTTCCTCGAACACTGAAGCTTTCTTT	CASTFSSNTEAFF
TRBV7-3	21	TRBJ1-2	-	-	TGTGCCAGCAGCTTAGTCCCCGGCAGCACCACCTTCCAAGGGGGGGAATATGGCTACACCTTC	CASSLVPGSTTFQGGEYGYTF
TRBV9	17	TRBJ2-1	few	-	TGTGCCAGCAGCGTAGCTACAGTCGTGGGGGGGCAGAATGAGCAGTTCTTC	CASSVATVVGGQNEQFF
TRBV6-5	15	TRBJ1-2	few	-	TGTGCCAGCAGTTACTCTCGTGGCGTACAGCGTGGCTACACCTTC	CASSYSRGVQRGYTF
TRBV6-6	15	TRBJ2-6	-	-	TGTGCCAGCAGTGTAAGGCAATCCGGGGCCAACGTCCTGACTTTC	CASSVRQSGANVLTF
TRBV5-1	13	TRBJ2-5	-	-	TGCGCCAGCAGCTTGCTGGAACAAGAGACCCAGTACTTC	CASSLLEQETQYF
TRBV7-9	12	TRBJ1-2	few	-	TGTGCCAGCAGCTTAGGAGTCACGGGGGGGACCTTC	CASSLGVTGGTF
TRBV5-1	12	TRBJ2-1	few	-	TGCGCCAGTGGAGCGACATACAATGAGCAGTTCTTC	CASGATYNEQFF
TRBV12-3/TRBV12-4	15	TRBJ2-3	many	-	TGTGCCAGCAGTCCATACTTAAAGCGCACAGATACGCAGTATTTT	CASSPYLKRTDTQYF
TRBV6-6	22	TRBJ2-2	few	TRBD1	TGTGCCAGCAGTTTCGATCTTGTACGGAACCGCTATCAGGGGGCGGACACCGGGGAGCTGTTTTTT	CASSFDLVRNRYQGADTGELFF
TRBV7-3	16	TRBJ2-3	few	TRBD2	TGTGCCAGCAGCTTAAACCCCAGCGGGGCGGCAGATACGCAGTATTTT	CASSLNPSGAADTQYF
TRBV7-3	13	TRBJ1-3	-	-	TGTGCCAGCAGCCCGTCCCCTGGAAACACCATATATTTT	CASSPSPGNTIYF
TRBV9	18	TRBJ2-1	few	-	TGTGCCAGCAGCGTAGGAGGTGGGCAGATCGTTACCTACAATGAGCAGTTCTTC	CASSVGGGQIVTYNEQFF